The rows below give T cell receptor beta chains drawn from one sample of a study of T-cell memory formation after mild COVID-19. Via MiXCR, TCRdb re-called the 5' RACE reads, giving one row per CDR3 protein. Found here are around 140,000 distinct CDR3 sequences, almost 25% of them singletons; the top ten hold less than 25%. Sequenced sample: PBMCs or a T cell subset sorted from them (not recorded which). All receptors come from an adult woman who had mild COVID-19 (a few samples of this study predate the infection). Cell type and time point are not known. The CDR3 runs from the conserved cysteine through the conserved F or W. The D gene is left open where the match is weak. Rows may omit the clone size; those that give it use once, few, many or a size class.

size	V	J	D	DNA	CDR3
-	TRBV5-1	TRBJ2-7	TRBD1	TGCGCCAGCAGCTATCCTCCGGGACAGGGGTTATCGTCCTACGAGCAGTACTTC	CASSYPPGQGLSSYEQYF
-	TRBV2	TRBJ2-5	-	TGTGCCAGCAAATTGGGACGCTGGGTTTGGGAGACCCAGTACTTC	CASKLGRWVWETQYF
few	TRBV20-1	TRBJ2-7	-	TGCAGTGCTAGGAGGGCTTACGAGCAGTACTTC	CSARRAYEQYF
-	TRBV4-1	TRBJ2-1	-	TGCGCCAGCAGCCACGGAGATTCCAATGAGCAGTTCTTC	CASSHGDSNEQFF
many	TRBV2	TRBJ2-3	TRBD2	TGTGCCAGCAGTGAAGCGCTCCGGACTAGTAGCACAGATACGCAGTATTTT	CASSEALRTSSTDTQYF
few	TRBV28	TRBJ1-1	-	TGTGCCAGCAGTTTTCGGACGAACACTGAAGCTTTCTTT	CASSFRTNTEAFF
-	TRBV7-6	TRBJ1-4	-	TGTGCCAGCAGCCCCTCCAAGGGATCGAATGAAAAACTGTTTTTT	CASSPSKGSNEKLFF
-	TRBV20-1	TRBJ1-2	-	TGCAGTGCTAGAGATCATGCAGAACCTAACTATGGCTACACCTTC	CSARDHAEPNYGYTF
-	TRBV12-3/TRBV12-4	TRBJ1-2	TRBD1	TGTGCCAGCAGTTACTTCCCGGGACAGGGGGACTATGGCTACACCTTC	CASSYFPGQGDYGYTF
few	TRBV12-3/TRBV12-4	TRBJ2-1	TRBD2	TGTGCCAGCTCCGATGGGACTACCCTATTATACAATGAGCAGTTCTTC	CASSDGTTLLYNEQFF
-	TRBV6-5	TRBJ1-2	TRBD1	TGTGCCAGCAGTTACTCGACAGGGGGCTGGTATGGCTACACCTTC	CASSYSTGGWYGYTF
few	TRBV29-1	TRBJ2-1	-	TGCAGCAGCCGGGACGCGTACAATGAGCAGTTCTTC	CSSRDAYNEQFF
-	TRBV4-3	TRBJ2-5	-	TGCGCCAGCAGCCAAGCGACGGGGAGAGAGACCCAGTACTTC	CASSQATGRETQYF
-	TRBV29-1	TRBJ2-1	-	TGCAGCGTTGACATGGTCCATGAGCAGTTCTTC	CSVDMVHEQFF
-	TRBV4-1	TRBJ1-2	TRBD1	TGCGCCAGCAGCCACCGCCCTTCCGACAGGGCAGGCGGCTACACCTTC	CASSHRPSDRAGGYTF
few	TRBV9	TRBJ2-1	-	TGTGCCAGCAGCGCCATACGGGACAATGAGCAGTTCTTC	CASSAIRDNEQFF
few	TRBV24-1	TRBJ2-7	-	TGTGCCACCAGTGATTCCATAGGCTCCTACGAGCAGTACTTC	CATSDSIGSYEQYF
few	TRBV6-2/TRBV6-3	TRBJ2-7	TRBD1	TGTGCCATCGAGCCGACCGGGACAGGCCAAGACCAAGAGCAGTACTTC	CAIEPTGTGQDQEQYF
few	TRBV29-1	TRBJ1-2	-	TGCAGCGTTGAAAGGCTGGAGGGCTACACCTTC	CSVERLEGYTF
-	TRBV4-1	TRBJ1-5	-	TGCGCCAGCAGCCAAGGGCAGGGGAAGCCCCAGCATTTT	CASSQGQGKPQHF
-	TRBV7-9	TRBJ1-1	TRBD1	TGTGCCGGTCGACAGGGCCACACTGAAGCTTTCTTT	CAGRQGHTEAFF
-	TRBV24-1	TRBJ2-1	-	TGTGCCACCACAGGGGTTAGCAATGAGCAGTTCTTC	CATTGVSNEQFF
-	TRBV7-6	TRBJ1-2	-	TGTGCCAGCAGCTTAGCGGGAGATCATGGCTACACCTTC	CASSLAGDHGYTF
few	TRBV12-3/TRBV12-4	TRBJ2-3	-	TGTGCCAGCAGTCAGGGTGCATCCACAGATACGCAGTATTTT	CASSQGASTDTQYF
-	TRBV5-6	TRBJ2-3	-	TGTGCCAGCAGCTTGTCGGTGGTCACAGATACGCAGTATTTT	CASSLSVVTDTQYF
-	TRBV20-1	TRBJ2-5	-	TGCAGTGCTAGAGACTCCTCCCGCGACCCGCGGATTACCCAGGAGACCCAGTACTTC	CSARDSSRDPRITQETQYF
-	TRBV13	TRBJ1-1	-	TGTGCCAGCAGCTTAGTAACAGGGTACCCCACTGAAGCTTTCTTT	CASSLVTGYPTEAFF
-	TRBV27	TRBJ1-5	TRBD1	TGTGCCAGCAGTTTACGGGGACAGAGCAATCAGCCCCAGCATTTT	CASSLRGQSNQPQHF
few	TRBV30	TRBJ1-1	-	TGTGCCTGGACAGAAGGGCGGCCGACTGAAGCTTTCTTT	CAWTEGRPTEAFF
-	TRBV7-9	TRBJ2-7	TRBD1	TGTGCCAGCAGCCAAGGACAGGGAAGCCCCTACGAGCAGTACTTC	CASSQGQGSPYEQYF
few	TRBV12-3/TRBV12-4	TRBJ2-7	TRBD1	TGTGCCAGCAGTTTCTCGACAGGGGGGGTTTACGAGCAGTACTTC	CASSFSTGGVYEQYF
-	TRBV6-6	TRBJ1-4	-	TGTGCCAGCAGTTACTCTCCGGGACATGTTAATGAAAAACTGTTTTTT	CASSYSPGHVNEKLFF
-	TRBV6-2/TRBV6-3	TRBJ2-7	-	TGTGCCAGCAGTGGGGACACCCTCCCTCCCTACGAGCAGTACTTC	CASSGDTLPPYEQYF
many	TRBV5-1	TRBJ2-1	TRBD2	TGCGCCAGCAGCTTGACTAGCGACGCAAGCAATGAGCAGTTCTTC	CASSLTSDASNEQFF
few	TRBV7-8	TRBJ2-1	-	TGTGCCAGCTCTGGCCCTGACTGGCATCTGTTCTTC	CASSGPDWHLFF
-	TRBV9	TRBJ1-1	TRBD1	TGTGCCAGCAGCCTTCGGACAGGCACTGAAGCTTTCTTT	CASSLRTGTEAFF
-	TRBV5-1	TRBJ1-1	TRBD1	TGCGCCAGCCGGACAGGGCGCATGAACACTGAAGCTTTCTTT	CASRTGRMNTEAFF
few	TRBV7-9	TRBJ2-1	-	TGTGCCAGCAGCTTAGCCCCGGAGCGTTTCGAGCAGTTCTTC	CASSLAPERFEQFF
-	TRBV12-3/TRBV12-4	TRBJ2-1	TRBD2	TGTGCCAGCAGTTCGCTCGGGGCTAGCGGAGAGTTCCTTTACAATGAGCAGTTCTTC	CASSSLGASGEFLYNEQFF
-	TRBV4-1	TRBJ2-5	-	TGCGCCAGCAGCCAAGGAAACAGGGACCGGGAGGCCCAGTACTTC	CASSQGNRDREAQYF
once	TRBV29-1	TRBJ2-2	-	TGCAGCGTGGGGGGGACAGTGGGAAGCACCGGGGAGCTGTTTTTT	CSVGGTVGSTGELFF
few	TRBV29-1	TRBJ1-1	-	TGCAGCGTTGAGCAGGGACCGAACACTGAAGCTTTCTTT	CSVEQGPNTEAFF
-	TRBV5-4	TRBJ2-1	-	TGTGCCAGCAGCTTGGGCCTCTACAATGAGCAGTTCTTC	CASSLGLYNEQFF
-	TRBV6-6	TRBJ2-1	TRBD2	TGTGCCAGCACCTTACTAGCGGGTCCCTCCTACAATGAGCAGTTCTTC	CASTLLAGPSYNEQFF